The next 31 T cell receptor beta chains were all read from a single sample in a study of blood T cell repertoires in COVID-19. Using immunoSEQ multiplex PCR, the repertoire was profiled, and TCRdb retains in-frame clones only, with some absent. The sample carries about 100,000 clones, just under 80% recorded once. The sequenced sample was peripheral blood. The receptors here all came from a man aged 65 to 79 with active or convalescent COVID-19.

The chain has TRBV27 and TRBJ2-7, with 10 bases fitting TRBD1. CDR1 MNHEY and CDR2 SMNVEV come from the germline V gene (reference sequence). The V segment lost 6 bases and the J segment 2 bases; nucleotides outside the gene matches: 7. The CDR3 is 15 residues long. The CDR3 spells CASRARTGGPYEQYF. CDR3 bases: TGTGCCAGCAGGGCCCGGACAGGGGGACCCTACGAGCAGTACTTC.

This clone has just a few counts. The J gene is TRBJ1-4, the V gene TRBV7-9; the D is unclear. V gave up 1 base and J gave up 5 bases, with 11 bases separating them. The CDR3 is 15 amino acids. The germline gives CDR1 SEHNR, CDR2 FQNEAQ (reference sequence). CDR3: CASSLDAVINEKLFF. The CDR3 nucleotides read TGTGCCAGCAGCTTAGATGCAGTTATAAATGAAAAACTGTTTTTT.

The gene calls are TRBV5-5 and TRBJ2-5; D gene ambiguous. CDR1 and CDR2 (germline): SGHKS, YYEKEE (reference sequence). The V end was cut by 5 bases, the J end by 2 bases, with 10 bases between. The CDR3 loop spans 13 amino acids. Here the CDR3 reads CASSKNSQETQYF. CDR3 nucleotides: TGTGCCAGCAGTAAAAATTCTCAAGAGACCCAGTACTTC. The full variable domain, with the rest looked up from reference TRBV5-5 and TRBJ2-5, is DAGVTQSPTHLIKTRGQQVTLRCSPISGHKSVSWYQQVLGQGPQFIFQYYEKEERGRGNFPDRFSARQFPNYSSELNVNALLLGDSALYLCASSKNSQETQYFGPGTRLLVL.

V and J are TRBV3-1 (or the pseudogene TRBV3-2) and TRBJ2-1, with 11 nucleotides matching TRBD2. J gave up 7 bases and V 8 bases, and 4 bases lay outside the gene matches. The germline gives CDR1 LGHDT, CDR2 YNNKEL (reference sequence). The CDR3 sequence is 13 residues long. CDR3 sequence (DNA): TGTGCCAGCGGGACTAGCGGAGGGAATGAGCAGTTCTTC. The encoded protein is CASGTSGGNEQFF.

The chain carries TRBV27 and TRBJ1-6; perhaps TRBD1 as D (6 bases). Germline V gene sequence: CDR1 MNHEY, CDR2 SMNVEV (reference sequence). This CDR3 is 14 amino acids long. Between the trimmed V and J ends, which lost 2 bases and 7 bases, there was a span of 9 bases. CDR3: CASSLRTANSPLHF. The CDR3 nucleotides are TGTGCCAGCAGTTTACGGACAGCAAATTCACCCCTCCACTTT.

The V and J genes are TRBV6-2 or TRBV6-3 and TRBJ1-1; D call uncertain. The CDR3 totals 15 residues. Germline values: CDR1 MNHEY, CDR2 SVGEGT. With 6 bases removed from V and 8 bases from J, the gap between germline ends came to 22 bases. The chain's CDR3 is CASSEPGFLLSEAFF. The CDR3 coding sequence is TGTGCCAGCAGCGAACCGGGATTCCTTTTGTCCGAAGCTTTCTTT.

The chain has TRBV2 and TRBJ1-2, with D unresolved. CDR1 is SNHLY and CDR2 is FYNNEI in the germline V gene. The CDR3 contains 14 residues. Between the trimmed V and J ends, which lost 1 base and 6 bases, there was a span of 12 bases. Here the CDR3 reads CASSEDGESHGYTF. CDR3 coding DNA: TGTGCCAGCAGTGAAGACGGGGAATCCCATGGCTACACCTTC.

The V gene is TRBV6-1, the J gene TRBJ1-3, with D possibly matching TRBD1 (6 bases). This CDR3 spans 12 amino acids. Trimming removed 3 bases at V and 7 bases at J, with 7 bases between. CDR1 and CDR2 (germline): MNHNS, SASEGT. The CDR3 protein is CASSEQGNTIYF. CDR3 sequence (DNA): TGTGCCAGCAGTGAGCAGGGGAACACCATATATTTT.

This chain links TRBV9 with TRBJ2-1; 9 bases are a match to TRBD2. The ends lost 4 bases at V and 5 bases at J; junction bases unmatched: 13. Looked up from germline, CDR1 is SGDLS and CDR2 is YYNGEE. The CDR3 contains 17 residues. In DNA form, the CDR3 reads TGTGCCAGCAGCCCGACTAGCGGCTCAGCCGGCGACAATGAGCAGTTCTTC. It yields the protein CASSPTSGSAGDNEQFF.

The J gene is TRBJ2-7, the V gene TRBV30; 9 bases are a match to TRBD1. CDR3 length equals 13 residues. The trim removed 4 bases at V and 5 bases at J, leaving 6 bases unmatched. Germline values: CDR1 GTSNPN, CDR2 SVGIG (reference sequence). This CDR3 reads CAWTRDRAHEQYF. For the CDR3, the DNA is TGTGCCTGGACTCGGGACAGGGCCCACGAGCAGTACTTC.

This clone was seen only a few times. V usage is TRBV6-5 and J usage is TRBJ2-7; tentative D call: TRBD2 (6 bases). CDR1 and CDR2 (germline): MNHEY, SVGAGI. This CDR3 contains 15 residues. Trimming took 0 bases from V and 5 from J, leaving 14 bases between them. CDR3 region: CASSYSGRTTNEQYF. The CDR3 DNA follows: TGTGCCAGCAGTTACTCCGGTCGGACTACCAACGAGCAGTACTTC.

This sequence joins TRBV2 and TRBJ1-1, with 9 positions matching TRBD1. In germline, CDR1 is SNHLY, CDR2 FYNNEI. The CDR3 has 15 residues. V dropped 7 bases and J dropped 6; count of bases not matched to a gene: 12. The CDR3 DNA sequence: TGTGCCAGCACCTCGGGACAGGGCGTTGTTTCTGAAGCTTTCTTT. This sequence encodes CASTSGQGVVSEAFF. The whole variable domain, filled in from reference TRBV2 and TRBJ1-1, reads EPEVTQTPSHQVTQMGQEVILRCVPISNHLYFYWYRQILGQKVEFLVSFYNNEISEKSEIFDDQFSVERPDGSNFTLKIRSTKLEDSAMYFCASTSGQGVVSEAFFGQGTRLTVV.

This chain joins TRBV7-6 and TRBJ2-3, with TRBD2 matching 15 bases. V gave up 0 bases and J gave up 5 bases; unmatched junction bases: 3. CDR1 is SGHVS, CDR2 FNYEAQ, per germline. The CDR3 loop spans 17 amino acids. The CDR3 protein is CASSLAGLAGGGDTQYF. The DNA of the CDR3 is TGTGCCAGCAGCTTAGCGGGACTAGCGGGAGGAGGAGATACGCAGTATTTT.

The chain couples TRBV28 to TRBJ2-5; the D gene is possibly TRBD2 (6 bases). Germline loops: CDR1 MDHEN, CDR2 SYDVKM. Between the trimmed V and J ends, which lost 1 base and 1 base, there was a span of 16 bases. The CDR3 sequence is 17 residues long. CDR3 DNA: TGTGCCAGCAGTTTATTGGGGCTAGCGCCAACCCAAGAGACCCAGTACTTC. It specifies CASSLLGLAPTQETQYF.

This clone was counted only a few times. V is TRBV1 and J is TRBJ1-2; the table names TRBD1, a call not compared with the DNA. TRBV1 is listed as a pseudogene. This CDR3 spans 20 amino acids. CDR3 amino acids: CTSSQERGTGRRYVPDGYTF. DNA of the CDR3: TGCACCAGCAGCCAAGAACGGGGGACAGGGCGTCGGTATGTTCCCGATGGCTACACCTTC.

The chain is built from TRBV13 and TRBJ1-1; no clear D. The CDR3 runs 16 residues. V was shortened by 4 bases and J by 2 bases, with 17 bases between the two germline ends. Germline V lookup: CDR1 PRHDT, CDR2 FYEKMQ (reference sequence). CDR3 DNA: TGTGCCAGCAGCTCGTTCCGCACGAACGGTAACACTGAAGCTTTCTTT. Translating it yields CASSSFRTNGNTEAFF.

This clone was seen more than once but under ten times. The genes are TRBV5-4 and TRBJ2-5, with TRBD1 matching over 8 bases. CDR1 and CDR2 from the germline V gene are SGHNT and YYREEE (reference sequence). Germline trimming cut 0 bases from V and 2 bases from J; bases unmatched to any gene: 0. This CDR3 is built from 14 residues. CDR3 bases: TGTGCCAGCAGCTTGGGACAGGGGCAAGAGACCCAGTACTTC. This sequence encodes CASSLGQGQETQYF.

The chain links TRBV28 to TRBJ2-1; 11 bases are a match to TRBD2. The V gene's germline CDR1 is MDHEN and CDR2 SYDVKM. This CDR3 has 14 amino acids. The trim removed 8 bases at V and 8 bases at J, leaving 8 bases unmatched. The CDR3 DNA reads TGTGCCAGCCGCTTAGCGGGGGGGCAGGATGAGCAGTTCTTC. It encodes CASRLAGGQDEQFF.

The rearrangement links TRBV28 to TRBJ2-5, with D maybe TRBD2 (5 bases). Per the germline V gene, CDR1 is MDHEN and CDR2 is SYDVKM. The V gene lost 2 bases and the J gene lost 7 bases, with 20 bases spanning the gap. The CDR3 has 16 amino acids. In DNA form, the CDR3 reads TGTGCCAGCAGTTTAAACCCCCAGCGGCCCGATCGGACCCAGTACTTC. Translating gives CASSLNPQRPDRTQYF.

This chain uses TRBV5-5 with TRBJ2-7, with 7 bases matching TRBD1. This CDR3 has 14 amino acids. J was trimmed by 2 bases and V by 6 bases; bases with no gene match: 8. Per the germline V gene, CDR1 is SGHKS and CDR2 is YYEKEE (reference sequence). The CDR3 region is CASNAQGTTYEQYF. The CDR3 nucleotides read TGTGCCAGCAACGCACAGGGGACAACCTACGAGCAGTACTTC.

This clone appeared a single time. The rearrangement uses TRBV6-6 and TRBJ2-5, with 9 nucleotides matching TRBD2. The CDR3 is made up of 16 amino acids. The ends lost 2 bases at V and 3 bases at J; junction bases unmatched: 7. Germline CDR1 reads MNHNY; CDR2 reads SVGAGI (reference sequence). CDR3 sequence: CASSYRGGLAEETQYF. The CDR3 nucleotides are TGTGCCAGCAGTTACAGGGGGGGACTAGCAGAAGAGACCCAGTACTTC.

The CDR3 sequence: CASSSWGTDAYGYTF. In DNA form, the CDR3 reads TGTGCCAGCAGCTCATGGGGGACAGACGCTTATGGCTACACCTTC. The V gene is TRBV7-2, the J gene TRBJ1-2; TRBD1 aligns across 7 bases. Germline loops: CDR1 SGHTA, CDR2 FQGNSA. Germline trimming cut 4 bases from V and 5 bases from J; bases unmatched to any gene: 10. The CDR3 totals 15 residues.

The chain is built from TRBV20-1 and TRBJ2-7, with a weak D call TRBD1 (6 bases). The CDR3 loop spans 12 amino acids. Germline CDR1 DFQATT, CDR2 SNEGSKA (reference sequence). V was cut by 3 bases and J by 3 bases, with 9 bases left in between. The CDR3 loop is CSASEGGYEQYF. The CDR3 region has the DNA TGCAGTGCTAGTGAAGGGGGCTACGAGCAGTACTTC.

The rearrangement uses TRBV29-1 and TRBJ1-5; D is perhaps TRBD1 (6 bases). Germline loops: CDR1 SQVTM, CDR2 ANQGSEA. The CDR3 runs 12 residues. Trimming took 4 bases from V and 7 from J, leaving 11 bases between them. The CDR3 DNA sequence: TGCAGCGTTGGGGAGGGGGACCAGCCCCAGCATTTT. The encoded protein is CSVGEGDQPQHF.

The chain is built from TRBV30 and TRBJ1-5; 9 positions agree with TRBD1. CDR3 length: 13 amino acids. CDR1 is GTSNPN and CDR2 is SVGIG in the germline V gene (reference sequence). Trimming removed 1 base from V and 10 bases from J; junction bases left unmatched: 5. The CDR3 DNA reads TGTGCCTGGAGTGGGGGACAGGGCTCACCCCAGCATTTT. Translated, it gives CAWSGGQGSPQHF. The full variable domain, with the rest looked up from reference TRBV30 and TRBJ1-5, is SQTIHQWPATLVQPVGSPLSLECTVEGTSNPNLYWYRQAAGRGLQLLFYSVGIGQISSEVPQNLSASRPQDRQFILSSKKLLLSDSGFYLCAWSGGQGSPQHFGDGTRLSIL.

The genes are TRBV7-9 and TRBJ2-7; 8 positions agree with TRBD1. The CDR3 is 14 amino acids. V trimming: 5 bases; J trimming: 3 bases; junction bases outside the gene matches: 6. CDR1 is SEHNR and CDR2 is FQNEAQ in the germline V gene (reference sequence). Here the CDR3 DNA reads TGTGCCAGCAGCCCCAGGACAGGGAGCTACGAGCAGTACTTC. It yields the protein CASSPRTGSYEQYF.

This clone was observed a handful of times. V is TRBV3-1 (or the pseudogene TRBV3-2) and J is TRBJ2-1, with TRBD2 matching over 8 bases. This CDR3 is built from 17 residues. The germline V gene encodes CDR1 LGHDT and CDR2 YNNKEL (reference sequence). V dropped 0 bases and J dropped 5; count of bases not matched to a gene: 9. This chain's CDR3 is CASSQDGGLEPNNEQFF. DNA of the CDR3: TGTGCCAGCAGCCAAGATGGGGGACTAGAACCTAACAATGAGCAGTTCTTC.

V usage is TRBV19 and J usage is TRBJ1-1; the D gene is possibly TRBD1 (5 bases). The ends were cut back, 2 bases at V and 5 bases at J, with 15 bases in the middle. This CDR3 has 15 amino acids. CDR1 LNHDA and CDR2 SQIVND come from the germline V gene (reference sequence). The CDR3 region is CASSIRLGGRTEAFF. DNA for the CDR3: TGTGCCAGTAGTATACGCCTCGGGGGGAGGACTGAAGCTTTCTTT.

This clone appeared a few times. This chain uses TRBV30 with TRBJ2-1; TRBD2 aligns across 7 bases. Germline V gene data show CDR1 as GTSNPN and CDR2 as SVGIG (reference sequence). This CDR3 spans 14 amino acids. Unmatched junction bases numbered 8, after V lost 0 bases and J lost 9 bases. CDR3 coding DNA: TGTGCCTGGAGTGTAGGGAGCGGGAAAACTGAGCAGTTCTTC. This sequence encodes CAWSVGSGKTEQFF.

The V and J genes are TRBV25-1 and TRBJ1-6; D perhaps matches TRBD1 (6 bases). The V and J ends lost 8 bases and 7 bases respectively, with 12 bases between them. CDR1 and CDR2 from the germline V gene are MGHDK and SYGVNS. CDR3 size: 13 residues. The CDR3, as DNA: TGTGCCAGCGGCGGGGGGCAGAATTCACCCCTCCACTTT. Translated: CASGGGQNSPLHF.

The chain recombines TRBV27 with TRBJ2-4; 12 positions match TRBD1. J lost 0 bases, V lost 4 bases, and 10 bases had no gene match. This CDR3 comprises 19 residues. Germline assignment: CDR1 MNHEY and CDR2 SMNVEV (reference sequence). CDR3 sequence reads: CASSSIAGQGALAKNIQYF. CDR3 DNA sequence: TGTGCCAGCAGTTCAATCGCGGGACAGGGGGCGTTAGCCAAAAACATTCAGTACTTC.